This TCR beta chain was captured in a study of neurological immune-mediated disorders (dated by TCRdb to the late 2010s). With regard to the full study: Among the roughly 35 multiple sclerosis patients, approximately 30 had relapsing-remitting MS and 3 had secondary progressive MS. The study compared peripheral blood TCR-beta repertoires of HTLV-I-associated myelopathy (HAM/TSP) patients, multiple sclerosis patients and healthy controls using UMI-based sequencing. The approximately 99 TCR-beta libraries included longitudinal samples, technical triplicates and paired sorted CD4+ and CD8+ T-cell subsets alongside PBMC samples. Of the 65 to 70 subjects in the cohort, about 15 were HAM/TSP patients, 34 were multiple sclerosis patients, and 20 were healthy controls.

For unsorted PBMC libraries, 2 million PBMCs were used after storage in RNAlater at -80 degrees C until RNA extraction. Multiple sclerosis patients were enrolled in a US clinical protocol evaluating disease progression by magnetic resonance imaging. PBMCs were separated from peripheral blood using Ficoll-Hypaque density gradient centrifugation and then cryopreserved in liquid nitrogen. This clonotype has at least ten counts. Its specific antigen is unknown. No base-level quality is on record; no much larger clone is a single base apart. The CDR3 sequence holds 14 residues, the cysteine and phenylalanine included. Only the CDR3 portion is preserved as DNA: 42 bases, with reading frame beginning at the first base. V loses 2 bases at its end and J loses 10 bases; junction bases beyond the gene matches: 3. CDR1 and CDR2 were assigned from the germline V gene as ENHRY and SYGVKD. cDNA synthesis used template-switch 5'RACE with a primer carrying a 10-nucleotide random unique molecular identifier tagging each TCR transcript. Every sequencing run yielded over 160 million TCR-beta sequences covering 15-18 subjects. Total RNA was extracted with the RNeasy kit. The KAPA Real-time Library Amplification kit was used to amplify TCR-beta VDJ regions with primers targeting the TCR constant region and the 5'RACE anchor. Sample indexes and Illumina adaptors were added in a first PCR, after which library yield was increased in a second PCR. The roughly 650 bp TCR product was size-selected on a 2% E-gel SizeSelection system after Ampure bead purification. Before pooling, library quality was checked on a Bioanalyzer, concentration was measured with Qubit, and libraries were quantified with the Kapa Library Quantification kit. An Illumina HiSeq 2500 sequenced the libraries paired-end 2 x 150 bp. To increase sequence diversity, about 23-32% phiX was spiked into each library pool. On the study's bioinformatics: Quality-filtered reads were processed with the UMI-based MiGEC pipeline, which removed over 85% of raw TCR sequences during error correction. VDJ genes were aligned to IMGT germline references, and each clonotype was defined by a unique CDR3 amino acid sequence together with V-J genes. Clonal expansion, Shannon diversity and CDR3 relatedness were evaluated with VDJtools (CalcPairwiseDistances, ClusterSamples), while phylogenetic trees were built in CLCbio workbench. A clone was classed as expanded if it had 8 or more unique UMIs, a cutoff based on coefficient-of-variation modelling across technical triplicates. TCRdb passed the public sequencing reads through fastp at Q25 and MiXCR, retaining productive beta sequences. Each entry is one CDR3 protein sequence, shown with its most common DNA and genes. The V and J calls reflect TCRdb's pipeline rather than the authors' work. This sample has 50,000 to 55,000 distinct CDR3 sequences in its table, and around 3.5% of those were observed once. Of the sample, 6% to 7% is held by the ten largest clones.

What the research found in general, with its limitations: Expanded clones from different subjects shared no identical CDR3 amino acid sequences, which suggests that TCR-beta repertoires were private in all groups. Repertoires from 18 of 34 MS patients were grouped by phylogenetic analysis into a cluster of related CDR3 sequences, suggesting a possible repertoire-level signature. The MS cluster was not associated with any clinical or MRI features, and the authors stated that larger cohorts are needed. The highest TCR clonal expansion was observed in HAM/TSP patients, whereas the lowest was observed in MS patients, even when compared with healthy controls.

This clonotype was obtained from a man in his sixties with multiple sclerosis. The sample consisted of PBMCs. The chain was built from TRBV10-3 and TRBJ1-6; TRBD1 lines up with 9 middle nucleotides. The DNA is as follows: TGTGCCATCAGTGAGGGACAGGGGATGTCACCCCTCCACTTT. Its protein product is CAISEGQGMSPLHF.